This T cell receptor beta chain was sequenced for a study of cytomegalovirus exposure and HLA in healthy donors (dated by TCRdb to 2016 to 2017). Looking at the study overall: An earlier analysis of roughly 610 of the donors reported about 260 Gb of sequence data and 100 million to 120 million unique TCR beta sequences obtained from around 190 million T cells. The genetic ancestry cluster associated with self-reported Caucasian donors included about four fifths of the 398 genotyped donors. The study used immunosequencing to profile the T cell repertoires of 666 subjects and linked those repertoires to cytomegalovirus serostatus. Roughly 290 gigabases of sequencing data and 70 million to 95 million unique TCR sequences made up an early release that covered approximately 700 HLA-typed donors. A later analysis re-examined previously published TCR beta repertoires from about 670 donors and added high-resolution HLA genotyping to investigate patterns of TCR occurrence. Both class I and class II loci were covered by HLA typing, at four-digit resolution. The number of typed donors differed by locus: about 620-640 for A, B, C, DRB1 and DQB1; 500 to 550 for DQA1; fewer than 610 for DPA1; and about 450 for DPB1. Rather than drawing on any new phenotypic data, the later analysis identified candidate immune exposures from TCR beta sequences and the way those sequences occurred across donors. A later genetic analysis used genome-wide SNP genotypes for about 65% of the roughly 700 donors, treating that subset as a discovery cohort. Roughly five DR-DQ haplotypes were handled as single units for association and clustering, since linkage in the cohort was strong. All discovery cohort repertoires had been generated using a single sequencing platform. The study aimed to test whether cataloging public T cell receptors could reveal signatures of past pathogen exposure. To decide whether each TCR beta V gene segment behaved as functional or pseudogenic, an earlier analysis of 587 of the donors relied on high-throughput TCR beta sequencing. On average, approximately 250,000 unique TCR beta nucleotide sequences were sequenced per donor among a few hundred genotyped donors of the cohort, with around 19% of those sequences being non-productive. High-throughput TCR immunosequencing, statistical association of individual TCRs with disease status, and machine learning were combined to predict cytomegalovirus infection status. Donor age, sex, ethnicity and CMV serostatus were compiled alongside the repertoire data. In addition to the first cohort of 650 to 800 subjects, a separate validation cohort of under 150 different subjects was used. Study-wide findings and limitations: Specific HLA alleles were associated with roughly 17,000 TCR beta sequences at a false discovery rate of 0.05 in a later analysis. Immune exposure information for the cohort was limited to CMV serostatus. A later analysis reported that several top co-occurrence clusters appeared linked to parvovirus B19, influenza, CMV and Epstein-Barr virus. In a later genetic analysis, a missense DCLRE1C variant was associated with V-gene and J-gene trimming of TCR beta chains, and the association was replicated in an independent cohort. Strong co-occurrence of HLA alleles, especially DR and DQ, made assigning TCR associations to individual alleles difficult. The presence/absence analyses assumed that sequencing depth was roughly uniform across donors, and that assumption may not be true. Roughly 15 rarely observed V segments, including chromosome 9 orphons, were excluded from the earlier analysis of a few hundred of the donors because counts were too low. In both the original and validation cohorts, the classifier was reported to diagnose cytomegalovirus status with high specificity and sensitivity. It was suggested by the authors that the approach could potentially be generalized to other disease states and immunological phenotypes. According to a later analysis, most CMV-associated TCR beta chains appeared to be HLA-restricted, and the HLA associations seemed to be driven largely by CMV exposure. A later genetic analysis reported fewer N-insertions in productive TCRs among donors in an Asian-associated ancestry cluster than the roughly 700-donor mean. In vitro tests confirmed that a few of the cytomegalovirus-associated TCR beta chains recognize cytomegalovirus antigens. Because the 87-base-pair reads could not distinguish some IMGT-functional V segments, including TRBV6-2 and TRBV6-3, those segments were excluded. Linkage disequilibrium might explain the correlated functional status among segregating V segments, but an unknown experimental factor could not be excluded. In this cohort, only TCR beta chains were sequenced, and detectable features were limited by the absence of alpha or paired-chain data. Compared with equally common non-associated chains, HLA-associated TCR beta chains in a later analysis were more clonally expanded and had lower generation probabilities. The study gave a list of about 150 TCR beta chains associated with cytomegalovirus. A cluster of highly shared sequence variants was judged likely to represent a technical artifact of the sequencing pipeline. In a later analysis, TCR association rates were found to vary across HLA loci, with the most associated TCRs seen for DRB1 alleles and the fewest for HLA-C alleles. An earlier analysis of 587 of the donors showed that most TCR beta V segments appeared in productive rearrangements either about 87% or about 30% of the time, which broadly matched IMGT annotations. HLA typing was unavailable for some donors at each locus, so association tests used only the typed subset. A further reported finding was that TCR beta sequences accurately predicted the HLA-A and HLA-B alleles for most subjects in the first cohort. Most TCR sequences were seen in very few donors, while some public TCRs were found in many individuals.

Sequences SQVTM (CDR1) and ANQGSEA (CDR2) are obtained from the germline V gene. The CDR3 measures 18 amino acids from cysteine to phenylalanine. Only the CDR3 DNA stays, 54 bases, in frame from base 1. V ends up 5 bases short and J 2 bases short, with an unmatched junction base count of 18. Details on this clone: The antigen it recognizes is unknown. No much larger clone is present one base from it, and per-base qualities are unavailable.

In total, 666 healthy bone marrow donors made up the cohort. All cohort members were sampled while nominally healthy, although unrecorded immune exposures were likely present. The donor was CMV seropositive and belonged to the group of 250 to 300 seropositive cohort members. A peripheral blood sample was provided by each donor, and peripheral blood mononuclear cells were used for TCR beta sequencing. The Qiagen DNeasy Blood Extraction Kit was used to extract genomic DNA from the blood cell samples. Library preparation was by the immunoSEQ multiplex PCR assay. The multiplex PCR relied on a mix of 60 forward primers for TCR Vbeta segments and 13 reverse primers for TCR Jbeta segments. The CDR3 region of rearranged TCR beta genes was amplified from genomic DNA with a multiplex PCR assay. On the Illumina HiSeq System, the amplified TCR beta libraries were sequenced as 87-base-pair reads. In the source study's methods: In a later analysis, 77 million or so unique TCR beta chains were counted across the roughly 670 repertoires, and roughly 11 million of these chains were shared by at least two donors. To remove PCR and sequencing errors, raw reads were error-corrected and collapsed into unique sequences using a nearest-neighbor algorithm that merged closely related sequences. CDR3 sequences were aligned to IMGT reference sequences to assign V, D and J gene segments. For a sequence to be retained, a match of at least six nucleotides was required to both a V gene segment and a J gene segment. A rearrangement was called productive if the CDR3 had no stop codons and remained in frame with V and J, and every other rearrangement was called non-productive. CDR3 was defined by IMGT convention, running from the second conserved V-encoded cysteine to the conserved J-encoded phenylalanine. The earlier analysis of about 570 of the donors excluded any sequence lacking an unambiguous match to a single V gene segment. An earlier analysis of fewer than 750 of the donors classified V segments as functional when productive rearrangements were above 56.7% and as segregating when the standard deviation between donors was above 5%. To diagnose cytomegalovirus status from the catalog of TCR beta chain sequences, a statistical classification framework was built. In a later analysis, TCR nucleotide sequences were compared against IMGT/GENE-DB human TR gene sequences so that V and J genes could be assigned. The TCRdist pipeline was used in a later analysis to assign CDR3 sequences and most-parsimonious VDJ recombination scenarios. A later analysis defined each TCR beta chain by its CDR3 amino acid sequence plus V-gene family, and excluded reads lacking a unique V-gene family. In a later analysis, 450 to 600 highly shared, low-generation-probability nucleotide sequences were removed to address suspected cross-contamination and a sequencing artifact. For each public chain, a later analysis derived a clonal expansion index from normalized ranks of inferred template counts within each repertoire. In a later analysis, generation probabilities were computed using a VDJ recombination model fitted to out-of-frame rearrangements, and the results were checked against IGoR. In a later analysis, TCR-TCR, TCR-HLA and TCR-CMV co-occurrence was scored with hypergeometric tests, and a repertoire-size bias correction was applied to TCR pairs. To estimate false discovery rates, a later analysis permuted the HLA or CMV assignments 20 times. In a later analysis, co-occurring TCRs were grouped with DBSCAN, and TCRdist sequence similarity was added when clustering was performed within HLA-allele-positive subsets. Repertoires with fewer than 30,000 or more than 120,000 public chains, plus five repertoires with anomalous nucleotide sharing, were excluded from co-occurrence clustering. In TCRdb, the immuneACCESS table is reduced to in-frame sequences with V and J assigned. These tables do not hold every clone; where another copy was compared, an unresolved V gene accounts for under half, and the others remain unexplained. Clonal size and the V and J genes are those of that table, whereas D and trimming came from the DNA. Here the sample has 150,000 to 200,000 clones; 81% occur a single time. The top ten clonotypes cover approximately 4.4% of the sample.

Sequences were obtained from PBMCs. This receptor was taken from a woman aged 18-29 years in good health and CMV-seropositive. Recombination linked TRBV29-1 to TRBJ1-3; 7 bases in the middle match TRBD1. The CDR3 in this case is CSVWGRGGRTGTGNTIYF. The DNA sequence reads TGCAGCGTTTGGGGAAGAGGGGGCAGGACGGGGACTGGAAACACCATATATTTT.